The 18 T cell receptor beta chains reported below all come from one sample, sequenced in a study of blood T cell dynamics during melanoma immunotherapy. The protocol was immunoSEQ multiplex PCR, while the TCRdb copy is restricted to in-frame clones and leaves out a portion. This table has about 16,000 clones, 94% appearing once. Noted time point: week 3, after first cycle of checkpoint inhibitor. The material was effector memory CD8+ T cells from blood, obtained from a patient treated with checkpoint blockade. Receptors originate from a human donor with melanoma.

The gene calls are TRBV14 and TRBJ2-7; no reliable D call. Trimming took 0 bases from V and 2 from J, leaving 14 bases between them. The CDR3 spans 16 residues. Germline-derived CDR1 and CDR2 are SGHDN and FVKESK. CDR3 protein: CASSQDWAGLTYEQYF. CDR3 nucleotide sequence: TGTGCCAGCAGCCAAGATTGGGCCGGGCTCACCTACGAGCAGTACTTC.

This clone has just one count. One junction end disagrees with the germline gene, perhaps due to a read error. V and J are TRBV2 and TRBJ1-6, with no clear D. CDR1 is SNHLY and CDR2 is FYNNEI in the germline V gene. The CDR3 length is 12 residues. The CDR3 reads CAGRIYNSPLHF. CDR3 DNA: TGTGCCGGCAGGATCTATAATTCACCCCTCCACTTT. The whole variable domain, filled in from reference TRBV2 and TRBJ1-6, reads EPEVTQTPSHQVTQMGQEVILRCVPISNHLYFYWYRQILGQKVEFLVSFYNNEISEKSEIFDDQFSVERPDGSNFTLKIRSTKLEDSAMYFCAGRIYNSPLHFGNGTRLTVT.

This chain links TRBV28 with TRBJ2-7; 8 bases agree with TRBD1. In germline, CDR1 is MDHEN, CDR2 SYDVKM. Losses at the gene ends were 6 bases for V and 3 bases for J; bases not matched to a gene: 4. The CDR3 runs to 13 residues. CDR3 DNA: TGTGCCAGCAGCAAAACAGGGGGCTACGAGCAGTACTTC. It yields the protein CASSKTGGYEQYF.

The rearrangement joins TRBV7-8 to TRBJ2-1; no reliable D call. The CDR3 totals 14 residues. V was shortened by 0 bases and J by 0 bases, with 3 bases between the two germline ends. The germline gives CDR1 SGHVS, CDR2 FQNEAQ. CDR3 protein: CASSLALSYNEQFF. The CDR3 DNA follows: TGTGCCAGCAGCTTAGCTCTCTCCTACAATGAGCAGTTCTTC.

The genes are TRBV27 and TRBJ2-7, with 10 positions matching TRBD1. Per the germline V gene, CDR1 is MNHEY and CDR2 is SMNVEV (reference sequence). Trimming cost V 3 bases and J 2 bases; bases outside gene matches: 4. The CDR3 has 15 amino acids. The CDR3 DNA reads as TGTGCCAGCAGTTTCCTCGGACAGGGGGCCTACGAGCAGTACTTC. Translation: CASSFLGQGAYEQYF.

V and J are TRBV5-1 and TRBJ2-7, with D possibly being TRBD1 (6 bases). V was trimmed by 4 bases and J by 6 bases, leaving 20 bases between them. The CDR3 runs 15 residues. Germline values: CDR1 SGHRS, CDR2 YFSETQ. CDR3 in DNA: TGCGCCAGCAGCACCAGGGGAGCTTTAAGTTTCGAGCAGTACTTC. It specifies CASSTRGALSFEQYF.

The gene calls are TRBV18 and TRBJ2-7; possibly TRBD1 for D (5 bases). This CDR3 spans 13 amino acids. V was cut by 0 bases and J by 3 bases, with 6 bases left in between. CDR1 and CDR2 (germline): KGHSH, LQKENI. CDR3 sequence (DNA): TGTGCCAGCTCACCACCGACAGTCTACGAGCAGTACTTC. This sequence encodes CASSPPTVYEQYF.

The chain links TRBV27 to TRBJ2-3; D is possibly TRBD2 (6 bases). CDR1 and CDR2 (germline): MNHEY, SMNVEV (reference sequence). The V gene lost 4 bases and the J gene lost 4 bases, with 12 bases spanning the gap. This CDR3 has 14 amino acids. As DNA, the CDR3 is TGTGCCAGCAGTTCCCGCGGGACGGCAGATACGCAGTATTTT. Its protein product is CASSSRGTADTQYF.

The V and J genes are TRBV10-2 and TRBJ1-2; TRBD1 might be the D (5 bases). Germline V CDR1 and CDR2: WSHSY, SAAADI. V shed 2 bases and J shed 1 base, with 11 bases lying between them. This CDR3 has 15 residues. CDR3 residues: CASSEGAGINYGYTF. The CDR3 coding sequence is TGCGCCAGCAGTGAGGGGGCAGGGATTAACTATGGCTACACCTTC.

The chain has TRBV9 and TRBJ2-7, with TRBD1 matching 9 bases. Germline loops: CDR1 SGDLS, CDR2 YYNGEE. Unmatched junction bases numbered 8, after V lost 1 base and J lost 6 bases. The length of the CDR3 is 15 residues. The CDR3 DNA reads as TGTGCCAGCAGCGTATCCGGAGGGACAGGGTCCGAGCAGTACTTC. The encoded protein is CASSVSGGTGSEQYF. The whole variable domain, filled in from reference TRBV9 and TRBJ2-7, reads DSGVTQTPKHLITATGQRVTLRCSPRSGDLSVYWYQQSLDQGLQFLIQYYNGEERAKGNILERFSAQQFPDLHSELNLSSLELGDSALYFCASSVSGGTGSEQYFGPGTRLTVT.

The chain carries TRBV19 and TRBJ2-4; D is possibly TRBD1 (6 bases). V dropped 3 bases and J dropped 3 bases, with 24 bases sitting between them. CDR3 length: 19 amino acids. Germline values: CDR1 LNHDA, CDR2 SQIVND (reference sequence). The CDR3, as DNA: TGTGCCAGTAGTATCCCATATCAGGGGACCACGTGGGGCAAAAACATTCAGTACTTC. This encodes CASSIPYQGTTWGKNIQYF. The variable domain in full, completed from reference TRBV19 and TRBJ2-4, reads DGGITQSPKYLFRKEGQNVTLSCEQNLNHDAMYWYRQDPGQGLRLIYYSQIVNDFQKGDIAEGYSVSREKKESFPLTVTSAQKNPTAFYLCASSIPYQGTTWGKNIQYFGAGTRLSVL.

A word on this clone: The junction and the germline gene differ at one end; a read error may be behind it. The V and J genes are TRBV6-1 and TRBJ1-4, with TRBD1 matching 8 bases. Germline assignment: CDR1 MNHNS and CDR2 SASEGT. The CDR3 loop spans 12 amino acids. The CDR3 nucleotides read TGTGCCAGCAGTGAGACCGGGACAGGCAGAAATTTT. Translation gives CASSETGTGRNF.

The chain combines TRBV9 with TRBJ2-3; 7 nucleotides line up with TRBD2. V shed 4 bases, J shed 4 bases, and the junction held 15 bases outside the gene matches. CDR3 length: 17 residues. Germline V gene data show CDR1 as SGDLS and CDR2 as YYNGEE. CDR3 residues: CASSTEAAGVMADTQYF. The CDR3 DNA sequence: TGTGCCAGCAGCACAGAGGCGGCGGGAGTAATGGCAGATACGCAGTATTTT.

V gene TRBV11-2 combines with J gene TRBJ2-2; D ambiguous. CDR3 length: 14 residues. Germline values: CDR1 SGHAT, CDR2 FQNNGV. V lost 5 bases and J lost 4, with 11 bases in between. CDR3 DNA sequence: TGTGCCAGCAGCCCCCCCCTGGGCACCGGGGAGCTGTTTTTT. This gives the protein CASSPPLGTGELFF.

V and J are TRBV28 and TRBJ1-1, with D unclear. Germline CDR1 and CDR2: MDHEN and SYDVKM. CDR3 length: 12 amino acids. The ends were cut back, 2 bases at V and 4 bases at J, with 5 bases in the middle. The CDR3 sequence is CASSLDITEAFF. The CDR3, as DNA: TGTGCCAGCAGTTTAGATATCACTGAAGCTTTCTTT.

This clone appeared once. The chain joins TRBV2 to TRBJ2-1; D may be TRBD1 or TRBD2 (5 bases each). The length of the CDR3 is 17 residues. Trimming removed 2 bases at V and 6 bases at J, with 20 bases between. CDR1 SNHLY and CDR2 FYNNEI come from the germline V gene. The CDR3 DNA reads TGTGCCAGCAGTGAAAGCGCCGGGGCCGTTCCTCCCAATGAGCAGTTCTTC. Protein sequence: CASSESAGAVPPNEQFF. Full variable domain (remainder filled in from reference TRBV2 and TRBJ2-1): EPEVTQTPSHQVTQMGQEVILRCVPISNHLYFYWYRQILGQKVEFLVSFYNNEISEKSEIFDDQFSVERPDGSNFTLKIRSTKLEDSAMYFCASSESAGAVPPNEQFFGPGTRLTVL.

This clone was seen only once. The rearrangement uses TRBV2 and TRBJ2-7; 8 nucleotides agree with TRBD2. The CDR3 extends over 15 amino acids. Germline lookup yields CDR1 SNHLY and CDR2 FYNNEI. With 9 bases clipped from V and 6 bases from J, the junction kept 16 bases outside the gene matches. This chain's CDR3 is CARDTGTRYVGEQYF. CDR3 in DNA: TGTGCCAGAGATACCGGGACTAGGTACGTCGGCGAGCAGTACTTC.

The chain recombines TRBV5-6 with TRBJ1-5; D is ambiguous. The CDR3 covers 14 residues. CDR1 and CDR2 from the germline V gene are SGHDT and YYEEEE. Trimming pared 4 bases from V and 5 bases from J, leaving 13 bases between. In nucleotides, the CDR3 is TGTGCCAGCAGCAGCAGGCAGGATGATCAGCCCCAGCATTTT. Its protein product is CASSSRQDDQPQHF.